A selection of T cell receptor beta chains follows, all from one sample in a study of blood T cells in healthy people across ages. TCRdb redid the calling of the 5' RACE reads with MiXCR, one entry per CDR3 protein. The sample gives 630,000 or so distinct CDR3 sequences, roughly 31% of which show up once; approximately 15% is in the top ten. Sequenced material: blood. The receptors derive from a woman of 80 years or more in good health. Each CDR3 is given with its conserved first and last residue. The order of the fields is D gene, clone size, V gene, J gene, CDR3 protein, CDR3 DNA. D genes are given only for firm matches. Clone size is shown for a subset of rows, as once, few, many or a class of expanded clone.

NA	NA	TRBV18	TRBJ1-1	CASSPERVNTEAFF	TGTGCCAGCTCACCCGAACGGGTGAACACTGAAGCTTTCTTT
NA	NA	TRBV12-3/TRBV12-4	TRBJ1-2	CASSRVVYGYTF	TGTGCCAGCAGCCGGGTGGTCTATGGCTACACCTTC
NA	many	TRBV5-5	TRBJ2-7	CASSGTGTTGYF	TGTGCCAGCAGCGGAACGGGGACGACGGGGTACTTC
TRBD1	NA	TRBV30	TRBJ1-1	CAWKGQKNTEAFF	TGTGCCTGGAAGGGACAGAAAAACACTGAAGCTTTCTTT
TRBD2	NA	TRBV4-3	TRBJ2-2	CASSQSAGGDTGELFF	TGCGCCAGCAGCCAATCAGCCGGGGGGGACACCGGGGAGCTGTTTTTT
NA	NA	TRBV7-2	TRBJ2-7	CAGSLRDFRDEQYF	TGTGCCGGCAGCCTACGGGACTTTAGAGACGAGCAGTACTTC
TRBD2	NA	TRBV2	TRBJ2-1	CASSIWGGGSNEQFF	TGTGCCAGCTCCATATGGGGCGGGGGAAGTAATGAGCAGTTCTTC
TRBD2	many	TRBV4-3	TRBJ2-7	CASSQGLAGGLYEQYF	TGCGCCAGCAGCCAGGGACTAGCGGGGGGACTCTACGAGCAGTACTTC
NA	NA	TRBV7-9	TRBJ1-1	CASSSRNRVKTEAFF	TGTGCCAGCAGCTCGAGGAACAGGGTAAAAACTGAAGCTTTCTTT
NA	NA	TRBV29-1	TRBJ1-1	CSVGTLPGNTEAFF	TGCAGCGTTGGGACCCTTCCGGGGAACACTGAAGCTTTCTTT
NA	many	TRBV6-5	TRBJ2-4	CASSSPRLAKNIQYF	TGTGCCAGCAGTTCCCCCCGTTTAGCCAAAAACATTCAGTACTTC
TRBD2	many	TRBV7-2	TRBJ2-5	CASSPNGLAAVGETQYF	TGTGCCAGCAGCCCCAATGGACTAGCGGCCGTAGGAGAGACCCAGTACTTC
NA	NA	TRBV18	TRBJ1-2	CASSLSRDGVGYTF	TGTGCCAGCTCACTGAGCCGGGACGGCGTAGGCTACACCTTC
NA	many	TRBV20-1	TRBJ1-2	CSARVLQGRHYGYTF	TGCAGTGCTAGAGTACTCCAGGGCCGTCACTATGGCTACACCTTC
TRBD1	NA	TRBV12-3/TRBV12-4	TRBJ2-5	CASSLGGGSEAQYF	TGTGCCAGCAGTTTAGGAGGGGGCTCAGAGGCCCAGTACTTC
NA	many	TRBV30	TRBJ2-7	CAWRSEAYEQYF	TGTGCCTGGAGATCGGAGGCTTACGAGCAGTACTTC
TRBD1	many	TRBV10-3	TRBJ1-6	CAIKEDRGNSPLHF	TGTGCCATCAAAGAGGACAGGGGAAATTCACCCCTCCACTTT
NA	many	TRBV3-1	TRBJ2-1	CASSQVGLAGNEQFF	TGTGCCAGCAGCCAAGTCGGACTGGCCGGCAATGAGCAGTTCTTC
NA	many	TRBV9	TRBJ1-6	CASSARDRSSPLHF	TGTGCCAGCAGCGCCCGGGACCGATCTTCACCCCTCCACTTT
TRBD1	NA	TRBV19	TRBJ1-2	CASSDRQGDWMGYTF	TGTGCCAGTAGTGACCGACAGGGGGATTGGATGGGCTACACCTTC
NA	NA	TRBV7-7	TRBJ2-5	CASSLEGPMGETQYF	TGTGCTAGCAGCTTAGAAGGACCGATGGGGGAGACCCAGTACTTC
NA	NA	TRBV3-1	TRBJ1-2	CTSTSRTGGTIDCTF	TGTACCAGCACGTCCCGAACAGGTGGAACTATTGACTGCACCTTC
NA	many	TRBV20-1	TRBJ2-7	CSAPSIEGNSYEQYF	TGCAGTGCCCCATCGATTGAAGGGAACTCCTACGAGCAGTACTTC
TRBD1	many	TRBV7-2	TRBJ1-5	CASNQGGDQPQHF	TGTGCCAGCAACCAGGGGGGTGATCAGCCCCAGCATTTT
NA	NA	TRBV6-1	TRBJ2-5	CASSEDPGYQEAQYF	TGTGCCAGCAGTGAAGACCCTGGGTATCAAGAGGCCCAGTACTTC
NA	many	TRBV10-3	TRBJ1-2	CAISTNPQGVPYGYTF	TGTGCCATCAGCACCAACCCACAGGGCGTGCCCTATGGCTACACCTTC
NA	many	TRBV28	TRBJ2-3	CASHGAGSTDTQYF	TGTGCCAGCCACGGGGCAGGGAGCACAGATACGCAGTATTTT
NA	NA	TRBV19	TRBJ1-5	CASSDVSSSNQPQHF	TGTGCCAGTAGTGATGTTTCCAGTAGCAATCAGCCCCAGCATTTT
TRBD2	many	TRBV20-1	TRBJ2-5	CSASTSGGKKTQYF	TGCAGTGCTAGCACTAGCGGGGGGAAAAAGACCCAGTACTTC
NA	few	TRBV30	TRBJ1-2	CAWSEGISHGYTF	TGTGCCTGGAGTGAGGGGATCTCCCATGGCTACACCTTC
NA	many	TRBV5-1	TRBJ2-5	CASSTQDEETQYF	TGCGCCAGCAGCACCCAGGACGAAGAGACCCAGTACTTC
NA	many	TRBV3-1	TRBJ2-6	CASSDKVGLGANVLTF	TGTGCCAGCAGTGACAAGGTGGGCCTCGGGGCCAACGTCCTGACTTTC
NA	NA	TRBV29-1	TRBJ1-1	CSVLGWGVNTEAFF	TGCAGCGTTCTAGGGTGGGGGGTGAACACTGAAGCTTTCTTT
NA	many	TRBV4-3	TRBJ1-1	CASSQDFEFMNTEAFF	TGCGCCAGCAGCCAAGATTTTGAGTTCATGAACACTGAAGCTTTCTTT
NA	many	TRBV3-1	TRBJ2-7	CASSLPPSHEQYF	TGTGCCAGCAGCCTGCCCCCTTCCCACGAGCAGTACTTC
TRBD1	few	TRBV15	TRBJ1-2	CATSREWRGRGGYTF	TGTGCCACCAGCAGAGAATGGAGGGGGCGGGGAGGCTACACCTTC
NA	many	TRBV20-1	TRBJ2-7	CSALDPRGGSGEQYF	TGCAGTGCTCTAGACCCTAGGGGGGGCTCAGGGGAGCAGTACTTC
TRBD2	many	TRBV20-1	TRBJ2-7	CSAIIAGEALQEQYF	TGCAGTGCTATTATAGCGGGGGAGGCCCTTCAGGAGCAGTACTTC
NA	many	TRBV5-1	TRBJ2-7	CASSLATPEEQYF	TGCGCCAGCAGCTTGGCGACGCCAGAGGAGCAGTACTTC
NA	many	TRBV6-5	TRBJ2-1	CASSYFSEQFF	TGTGCCAGCAGTTACTTTAGTGAGCAGTTCTTC
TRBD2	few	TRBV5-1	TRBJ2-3	CASSPAGGGRTDTQYF	TGCGCCAGCAGCCCCGCGGGGGGGGGTCGGACAGATACGCAGTATTTT
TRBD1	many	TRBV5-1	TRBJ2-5	CASSLGTGKETQYF	TGTGCCAGCAGCCTAGGGACAGGAAAAGAGACCCAGTACTTC
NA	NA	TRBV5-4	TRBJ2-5	CASSLPQGSHNEQYF	TGTGCCAGCAGCTTGCCCCAGGGGTCCCACAATGAGCAGTACTTC
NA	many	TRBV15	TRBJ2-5	CATSRDRNRVETQYF	TGTGCCACCAGCAGAGATCGGAACAGGGTCGAGACCCAGTACTTC
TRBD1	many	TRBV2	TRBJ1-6	CASSDRVTSPLHF	TGTGCCAGCAGCGACAGGGTTACTTCACCCCTCCACTTT
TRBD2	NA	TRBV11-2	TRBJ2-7	CASSRIVAGVNNEQYF	TGTGCCAGCAGTCGGATAGTGGCGGGGGTGAACAATGAGCAGTACTTC
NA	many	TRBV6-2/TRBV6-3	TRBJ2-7	CASSSVQGRYEQYF	TGTGCCAGCAGCAGCGTACAGGGTCGCTACGAGCAGTACTTC
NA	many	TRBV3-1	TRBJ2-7	CASSQDQARTYEQYF	TGTGCCAGCAGCCAAGACCAGGCCCGCACCTACGAGCAGTACTTC
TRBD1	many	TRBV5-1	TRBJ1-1	CASSLGTGRDTEAFF	TGCGCCAGCAGCCTAGGGACAGGGCGGGACACTGAAGCTTTCTTT
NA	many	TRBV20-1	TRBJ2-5	CSASSSQETQYF	TGCAGTGCTAGTTCCTCCCAAGAGACCCAGTACTTC
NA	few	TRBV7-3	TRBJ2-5	CASSLKGGANGLGETQYF	TGTGCCAGCAGCTTAAAGGGGGGTGCTAACGGGCTGGGAGAGACCCAGTACTTC
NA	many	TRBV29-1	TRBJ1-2	CSALDKFYGYTF	TGCAGCGCCTTAGACAAGTTCTATGGCTACACCTTC
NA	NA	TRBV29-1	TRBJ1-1	CSVAVSAEAFF	TGCAGCGTTGCGGTTTCGGCTGAAGCTTTCTTT
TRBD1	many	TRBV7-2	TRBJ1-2	CASSRLRGKESNYGYTF	TGTGCCAGCAGCCGGCTCAGGGGGAAGGAGTCGAACTATGGCTACACCTTC
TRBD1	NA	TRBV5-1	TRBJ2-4	CASSPTTGSNIQYF	TGCGCCAGCAGCCCAACGACAGGGTCAAACATTCAGTACTTC
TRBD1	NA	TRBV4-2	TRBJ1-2	CASSFGTGAEGYTF	TGTGCCAGCAGTTTCGGGACAGGGGCTGAGGGCTACACCTTC
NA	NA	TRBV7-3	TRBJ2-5	CASSLTGAGNDEQYF	TGTGCCAGCAGCTTAACGGGGGCAGGGAATGATGAGCAGTACTTC
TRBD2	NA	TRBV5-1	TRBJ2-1	CASSSAPRTSGSGYDEQFF	TGCGCCAGCAGCTCGGCTCCTCGGACTAGCGGGTCCGGGTACGATGAGCAGTTCTTC
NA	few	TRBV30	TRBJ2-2	CAWSVRVSGELFF	TGTGCCTGGAGTGTACGAGTTTCCGGGGAGCTGTTTTTT